This T cell receptor beta chain was retrieved from a study of CD8+ T cells in alopecia areata. Regarding treatment: oral pan-JAK inhibitor, 5-10 mg twice daily. Reverse transcription of extracted RNA yielded cDNA, which provided the sequencing template. Sequencing was performed with immunoSEQ multiplex PCR; in TCRdb, only in-frame clones are kept and a portion is missing. Of more than 95,000 clones in the sample, around 63% were seen once. Trimming pared 6 bases from V and 6 bases from J, leaving 9 bases between. CDR1 MDHEN and CDR2 SYDVKM come from the germline V gene. The CDR3 length is 12 residues.

The V call is TRBV28, the J call TRBJ2-1; D is perhaps TRBD2 (5 bases). The sequence came from a human donor with alopecia areata. The material sequenced was CD4+ T cells sorted from blood, taken at week 4, from a patient treated with tofacitinib. In nucleotides, the CDR3 is TGTGCCAGCAGGGCTGGAGGCAATGAGCAGTTCTTC. This encodes CASRAGGNEQFF.